This passage covers 32 T cell receptor beta chains from one sample sequenced in a study of CD8+ T cells in alopecia areata. Extraction and reverse transcription of RNA yielded cDNA as the sequencing template. Here immunoSEQ multiplex PCR was the method, and the copy in TCRdb shows in-frame clones only, minus some. The sample records roughly 97,000 clones, roughly 41% being singletons. The specimen was CD4+ T cells sorted from blood. Source of these receptors: a human donor with alopecia areata.

The chain carries TRBV7-8 and TRBJ2-5; 7 nucleotides agree with TRBD1. This CDR3 is built from 15 residues. J lost 4 bases, V lost 5 bases, and 10 bases had no gene match. Germline values: CDR1 SGHVS, CDR2 FQNEAQ. The CDR3 reads CASSQSYRGVETQYF. CDR3 coding DNA: TGTGCCAGCAGCCAAAGTTACAGGGGCGTAGAGACCCAGTACTTC.

This clone was seen more than once but under ten times. The rearrangement uses TRBV7-9 and TRBJ1-3, with D hard to call. V was trimmed by 5 bases and J by 1 base, leaving 3 bases between them. The V gene's germline CDR1 is SEHNR and CDR2 FQNEAQ (reference sequence). The CDR3 sequence is 12 residues long. CDR3 residues: CASSPSGNTIYF. The CDR3 DNA is TGTGCCAGCAGCCCTTCTGGAAACACCATATATTTT.

The J gene is TRBJ1-6, the V gene TRBV27; D gene unclear. The CDR3 spans 14 residues. In germline, CDR1 is MNHEY, CDR2 SMNVEV (reference sequence). Between the trimmed V and J ends, which lost 5 bases and 1 base, there was a span of 6 bases. The CDR3 sequence is CASSAKSYNSPLHF. CDR3 nucleotides: TGTGCCAGCAGTGCAAAATCCTATAATTCACCCCTCCACTTT.

This clone has more than one count but fewer than ten. J is TRBJ2-7 and V is TRBV6-4; TRBD1 matches at 7 bases. V shed 4 bases, J shed 6 bases, and the junction held 6 bases outside the gene matches. Germline values: CDR1 MRHNA, CDR2 SNTAGT. This CDR3 region has 13 residues. The CDR3: CASSVDRESEQYF. In nucleotides, the CDR3 is TGTGCCAGCAGTGTCGACAGGGAGTCCGAGCAGTACTTC.

The V gene is TRBV6-6, the J gene TRBJ2-5, with 8 bases that match TRBD2. Germline V gene sequence: CDR1 MNHNY, CDR2 SVGAGI (reference sequence). Trimming took 5 bases from V and 1 from J; bases not matched to a gene: 3. The CDR3 is 14 residues long. The CDR3 is CASSPGTSQETQYF. In nucleotides, the CDR3 is TGTGCCAGCAGTCCTGGGACTAGCCAAGAGACCCAGTACTTC.

V gene TRBV28 combines with J gene TRBJ1-4, with D tentatively TRBD1 (5 bases). The CDR3 is made up of 14 amino acids. Trimming left V 5 bases short and J 7 bases short, with 14 bases between. Germline lookup yields CDR1 MDHEN and CDR2 SYDVKM. The CDR3 is CASSRAAGVEKLFF. CDR3 bases: TGTGCCAGCAGTCGGGCGGCGGGGGTTGAAAAACTGTTTTTT.

This clone was picked up a small number of times. V is TRBV7-7 and J is TRBJ2-5; D might be TRBD2 (5 bases). The CDR3 totals 15 residues. Deletions cut 5 bases from V and 1 base from J, with 14 bases between. The V gene's germline CDR1 is SSHAT and CDR2 FNYEAQ (reference sequence). CDR3 DNA: TGTGCCAGCAGCCGGGATGGCGTGAGCCAAGAGACCCAGTACTTC. Amino acid sequence: CASSRDGVSQETQYF.

The chain carries TRBV29-1 and TRBJ2-1; 7 positions agree with TRBD2. Losses at the gene ends were 0 bases for V and 7 bases for J; bases not matched to a gene: 9. Germline V gives CDR1 SQVTM, CDR2 ANQGSEA. The CDR3 totals 15 residues. CDR3 sequence reads: CSVEDTGGRRNEQFF. As DNA, the CDR3 is TGCAGCGTTGAAGATACTGGCGGGAGAAGGAATGAGCAGTTCTTC.

There are a few counts of this clone. The V call is TRBV7-2, the J call TRBJ2-4; TRBD2 matches at 7 bases. The CDR3 runs to 14 residues. V trimming: 6 bases; J trimming: 0 bases; junction bases outside the gene matches: 2. Germline V gives CDR1 SGHTA, CDR2 FQGNSA. Here the CDR3 DNA reads TGTGCCAGCAGGGCGGGGGTAGCCAAAAACATTCAGTACTTC. Translation gives CASRAGVAKNIQYF. Combining the CDR3 with reference TRBV7-2 and TRBJ2-4 gives the whole variable domain GAGVSQSPSNKVTEKGKDVELRCDPISGHTALYWYRQSLGQGLEFLIYFQGNSAPDKSGLPSDRFSAERTGGSVSTLTIQRTQQEDSAVYLCASRAGVAKNIQYFGAGTRLSVL.

The chain combines TRBV6-5 with TRBJ2-1, with 8 bases lining up with TRBD2. This CDR3 contains 12 residues. Germline V gene lookup returns CDR1 MNHEY and CDR2 SVGAGI. The J segment lost 8 bases and the V segment lost 6 bases, leaving 3 bases of the junction unmatched. CDR3 residues: CASSGRVDEQFF. CDR3 DNA: TGTGCCAGCAGCGGGAGGGTAGATGAGCAGTTCTTC.

This rearrangement joins TRBV29-1 to TRBJ2-7, with 8 nucleotides matching TRBD1. V lost 6 bases, J lost 6 bases, and 10 bases stayed unmatched. The CDR3 extends over 13 amino acids. Germline lookup yields CDR1 SQVTM and CDR2 ANQGSEA. The CDR3 DNA follows: TGCAGCGTGAAAACGACAGGGGCAGGCGAGCAGTACTTC. Its translation: CSVKTTGAGEQYF.

This clone was observed a handful of times. The chain uses TRBV7-2 and TRBJ2-1; no clear D gene. Trimming stripped 4 bases from V and 9 bases from J, with 16 bases between. The CDR3 totals 14 residues. Germline CDR1 SGHTA, CDR2 FQGNSA. The CDR3 protein is CASSSLARFGEQFF. The CDR3 DNA is TGTGCCAGCAGCTCATTAGCCCGATTTGGTGAGCAGTTCTTC.

This chain uses TRBV30 with TRBJ1-2; a weak D match, TRBD1 (5 bases). This CDR3 is built from 15 residues. Germline values: CDR1 GTSNPN, CDR2 SVGIG (reference sequence). V gave up 2 bases and J gave up 4 bases, with 17 bases separating them. CDR3 amino acids: CAWSPGDLLLYGYTF. The CDR3 DNA reads as TGTGCCTGGAGTCCTGGGGACCTTCTACTCTATGGCTACACCTTC. The variable domain in full, with the rest retrieved from reference TRBV30 and TRBJ1-2, is SQTIHQWPATLVQPVGSPLSLECTVEGTSNPNLYWYRQAAGRGLQLLFYSVGIGQISSEVPQNLSASRPQDRQFILSSKKLLLSDSGFYLCAWSPGDLLLYGYTFGSGTRLTVV.

This clone was detected only a few times. V gene TRBV19 combines with J gene TRBJ2-1, with D tentatively TRBD2 (5 bases). The CDR3 consists of 11 residues. V shed 10 bases and J shed 8 bases, with 12 bases lying between them. CDR1 LNHDA and CDR2 SQIVND come from the germline V gene (reference sequence). Here the CDR3 reads CATSNGDEQFF. CDR3 in DNA: TGTGCCACCTCCAACGGGGATGAGCAGTTCTTC.

This clone was detected only a few times. The rearrangement joins TRBV5-1 to TRBJ2-5; 10 bases are a match to TRBD2. This CDR3 is 15 amino acids long. Germline CDR1 SGHRS, CDR2 YFSETQ. Trimming cost V 4 bases and J 4 bases; bases outside gene matches: 7. The CDR3 is CASSPGQREGETQYF. As DNA, the CDR3 is TGCGCCAGCAGCCCGGGACAGCGGGAGGGAGAGACCCAGTACTTC.

This clone appeared a few times. V gene TRBV29-1 combines with J gene TRBJ2-1, with 10 bases aligning to TRBD1. V shed 6 bases, J shed 7 bases, and the junction held 12 bases outside the gene matches. Germline V gene lookup returns CDR1 SQVTM and CDR2 ANQGSEA. The CDR3 runs 15 residues. The CDR3 region has the DNA TGCAGCGTGACCCGCGACAGGGGGCTCATTAATGAGCAGTTCTTC. It codes for CSVTRDRGLINEQFF.

This chain uses TRBV7-3 with TRBJ2-5, with D possibly matching TRBD2 (5 bases). CDR1 is SGHTA, CDR2 FQGTGA, per germline. The length of the CDR3 is 13 residues. V was clipped by 0 bases and J by 3 bases, with 5 bases between them. CDR3 protein: CASSLTREETQYF. The CDR3 DNA reads TGTGCCAGCAGCTTAACGAGGGAAGAGACCCAGTACTTC.

This chain uses TRBV15 with TRBJ2-7; D is uncertain. V shed 1 base and J shed 7 bases, with 8 bases lying between them. Germline values: CDR1 LNHNV, CDR2 YYDKDF (reference sequence). The CDR3 has 12 amino acids. For the CDR3, the DNA is TGTGCCACCAGCAGAGTACGTGAAGAGCAGTACTTC. Its protein product is CATSRVREEQYF.

V gene TRBV7-9 combines with J gene TRBJ2-3, with D uncertain. V gave up 2 bases and J gave up 6 bases, with 18 bases separating them. Germline V gene data show CDR1 as SEHNR and CDR2 as FQNEAQ (reference sequence). CDR3 size: 16 residues. The CDR3: CASSLNIRAKADTQYF. The CDR3 DNA reads TGTGCCAGCAGCTTAAATATCCGGGCCAAGGCGGATACGCAGTATTTT.

This clone was seen a few times. The V call is TRBV11-2, the J call TRBJ1-5, with D tentatively TRBD1 (5 bases). The V end lost 5 bases, the J end lost 6 bases, and 11 bases lay between the germline ends. CDR1 is SGHAT, CDR2 FQNNGV, per germline. There are 13 residues in the CDR3. CDR3 nucleotide sequence: TGTGCCAGCAGCCTAGCGGGGGTTCAGCCCCAGCATTTT. Its translation: CASSLAGVQPQHF. Full variable domain (remainder filled in from reference TRBV11-2 and TRBJ1-5): EAGVAQSPRYKIIEKRQSVAFWCNPISGHATLYWYQQILGQGPKLLIQFQNNGVVDDSQLPKDRFSAERLKGVDSTLKIQPAKLEDSAVYLCASSLAGVQPQHFGDGTRLSIL.

The chain has TRBV29-1 and TRBJ2-5; perhaps TRBD2 as D (5 bases). Germline CDR1 is SQVTM and CDR2 is ANQGSEA. V was pared by 1 base and J by 4 bases, with 13 bases between. CDR3 length: 14 amino acids. The CDR3 bases are TGCAGCGTTGAAGTAGCACGGGCGGGAGAGACCCAGTACTTC. Its translation: CSVEVARAGETQYF.

A single count supports this clone. The V and J genes are TRBV5-4 and TRBJ2-5; weak D call: TRBD1 (5 bases). Germline V gene sequence: CDR1 SGHNT, CDR2 YYREEE (reference sequence). The V end lost 8 bases, the J end lost 7 bases, and 12 bases lay between the germline ends. The CDR3 contains 11 residues. The CDR3 reads CARSSRGTQYF. The CDR3 DNA follows: TGTGCCAGATCGAGTAGGGGGACCCAGTACTTC.

This clone was counted only a few times. The V and J genes are TRBV5-1 and TRBJ2-3, with a weak D call TRBD1 (6 bases). Germline V CDR1 and CDR2: SGHRS, YFSETQ. The CDR3 is 14 residues long. V was trimmed by 7 bases and J by 0 bases, leaving 12 bases between them. CDR3 nucleotide sequence: TGCGCCAGCGTGACAGGACCCAGCACAGATACGCAGTATTTT. The encoded protein is CASVTGPSTDTQYF. Based on the CDR3 plus reference TRBV5-1 and TRBJ2-3, the full variable domain is KAGVTQTPRYLIKTRGQQVTLSCSPISGHRSVSWYQQTPGQGLQFLFEYFSETQRNKGNFPGRFSGRQFSNSRSEMNVSTLELGDSALYLCASVTGPSTDTQYFGPGTRLTVL.

This clone was observed a few times. The V gene is TRBV5-1, the J gene TRBJ2-1, with D possibly matching TRBD2 (6 bases). The V end was cut by 2 bases, the J end by 5 bases, with 20 bases between. Germline CDR1 reads SGHRS; CDR2 reads YFSETQ. The length of the CDR3 is 17 residues. The CDR3 nucleotides read TGCGCCAGCAGCTTATCCGTCTCGGCAGGGAGGAACAATGAGCAGTTCTTC. Protein: CASSLSVSAGRNNEQFF.

The V call is TRBV6-5, the J call TRBJ2-3; a weak D match, TRBD2 (5 bases). CDR3 size: 14 residues. Trimming stripped 6 bases from V and 4 bases from J, with 14 bases between. Germline loops: CDR1 MNHEY, CDR2 SVGAGI. The CDR3 reads CASRADLPADTQYF. The CDR3 bases are TGTGCCAGCAGAGCGGACCTACCCGCAGATACGCAGTATTTT.

This chain uses TRBV29-1 with TRBJ2-5; D is ambiguous. The CDR3 runs to 11 residues. Trimming shortened V by 3 bases and J by 7 bases, and 9 bases separated the two germline ends. Germline CDR1 is SQVTM and CDR2 is ANQGSEA. The chain's CDR3 is CSVDSEGTQYF. Written as DNA, the CDR3 is TGCAGCGTTGACTCGGAAGGGACCCAGTACTTC. The full variable domain, with the rest looked up from reference TRBV29-1 and TRBJ2-5, is SAVISQKPSRDICQRGTSLTIQCQVDSQVTMMFWYRQQPGQSLTLIATANQGSEATYESGFVIDKFPISRPNLTFSTLTVSNMSPEDSSIYLCSVDSEGTQYFGPGTRLLVL.

A few counts support this clone. V usage is TRBV27 and J usage is TRBJ2-5, with no clear D. Germline V lookup: CDR1 MNHEY, CDR2 SMNVEV (reference sequence). V was trimmed by 3 bases and J by 1 base, leaving 9 bases between them. CDR3 length: 14 amino acids. The CDR3 reads CASSFYEGQETQYF. The DNA of the CDR3 is TGTGCCAGCAGTTTCTATGAAGGCCAAGAGACCCAGTACTTC.

This sequence joins TRBV7-3 and TRBJ1-5, with D possibly TRBD1 on 6 matching bases. This CDR3 region has 15 residues. The ends were cut back, 8 bases at V and 4 bases at J, with 18 bases in the middle. Germline lookup yields CDR1 SGHTA and CDR2 FQGTGA. CDR3 sequence reads: CASCRTAAWNQPQHF. For the CDR3, the DNA is TGTGCCAGCTGCCGGACAGCCGCTTGGAATCAGCCCCAGCATTTT. Full variable domain (missing parts from reference TRBV7-3 and TRBJ1-5): GAGVSQTPSNKVTEKGKYVELRCDPISGHTALYWYRQSLGQGPEFLIYFQGTGAADDSGLPNDRFFAVRPEGSVSTLKIQRTERGDSAVYLCASCRTAAWNQPQHFGDGTRLSIL.

This clone was counted only a few times. The chain is built from TRBV5-1 and TRBJ2-5, with 7 bases identical to TRBD2. The CDR3 has 14 residues. The junction had 3 bases not matched to a gene; V was cut back by 0 bases and J by 4 bases. The V gene's germline CDR1 is SGHRS and CDR2 YFSETQ. The CDR3 DNA reads as TGCGCCAGCAGCTTGGAGAGGGAGGGAGAGACCCAGTACTTC. Its translation is CASSLEREGETQYF.

The rearrangement links TRBV6-5 to TRBJ2-6; D may be TRBD2 (5 bases). The V and J ends lost 10 bases and 0 bases respectively, with 10 bases between them. The CDR3 runs 14 residues. Germline V gene sequence: CDR1 MNHEY, CDR2 SVGAGI. CDR3 coding DNA: TGTGCCACCCTTGGACTCTCTGGGGCCAACGTCCTGACTTTC. This gives the protein CATLGLSGANVLTF.

This clone was detected a few times. The rearrangement uses TRBV7-9 and TRBJ2-5; D not resolved. The germline gives CDR1 SEHNR, CDR2 FQNEAQ (reference sequence). Deletions cut 4 bases from V and 10 bases from J, with 13 bases between. The CDR3 loop spans 12 amino acids. The CDR3 loop reads CASSSTTLSQYF. The DNA for the CDR3 is TGTGCCAGCAGCTCGACAACATTGAGCCAGTACTTC.

This clone was picked up one time. The chain carries TRBV6-6 and TRBJ1-1, with 7 bases fitting TRBD1. Trimming removed 5 bases from V and 1 base from J; junction bases left unmatched: 10. This CDR3 has 16 residues. Germline V gene data show CDR1 as MNHNY and CDR2 as SVGAGI (reference sequence). CDR3: CASSSNPGTENTEAFF. The CDR3 bases are TGTGCCAGCAGTAGCAACCCCGGGACAGAGAACACTGAAGCTTTCTTT.